This T cell receptor (beta chain) was captured by sequencing in a study of molecular identifiers for immune sequencing clone quantification. Background on the study: Replicate experiments took RNA from roughly 20,000 or 100,000 naive CD8 cells, divided it five ways and sequenced four. Study conclusions and caveats: Identical TCR molecules that share a barcode could lead to an underestimation of highly expanded clone sizes. Clones above 20 RNA copies contained over 99% of effector molecules and under 1% of naive molecules.

Germline values: CDR1 SEHNR, CDR2 FQNEAQ (reference sequence). This CDR3 has 14 amino acids. Trimming cost V 0 bases and J 6 bases, with 8 bases left between them. One entry per CDR3 protein, called by TCRdb with MiXCR from the PCR reads. The sample records just under 20,000 distinct CDR3 sequences, about 20% being singletons. This clonotype is deemed medium-sized. The antigen is undetermined. Based on a CD8+CD4-CCR7+CD45RA+ profile, naive CD8 T cells were sorted. The receptor was derived from a human donor in good health. Some libraries in this study had Jurkat cell RNA spiked in. The J gene is TRBJ1-4, the V gene TRBV7-9; possible D gene TRBD1, 5 bases. The sample was naive CD8+ T cells from blood, with Jurkat cell RNA spiked in. Subset defined: FACS-sorted CD8+CD4-CCR7+CD45RA+ naive T cells. The CDR3 here is CASSLAGTYEKLFF. In DNA, the CDR3 is TGTGCCAGCAGCTTAGCGGGGACCTATGAAAAACTGTTTTTT.